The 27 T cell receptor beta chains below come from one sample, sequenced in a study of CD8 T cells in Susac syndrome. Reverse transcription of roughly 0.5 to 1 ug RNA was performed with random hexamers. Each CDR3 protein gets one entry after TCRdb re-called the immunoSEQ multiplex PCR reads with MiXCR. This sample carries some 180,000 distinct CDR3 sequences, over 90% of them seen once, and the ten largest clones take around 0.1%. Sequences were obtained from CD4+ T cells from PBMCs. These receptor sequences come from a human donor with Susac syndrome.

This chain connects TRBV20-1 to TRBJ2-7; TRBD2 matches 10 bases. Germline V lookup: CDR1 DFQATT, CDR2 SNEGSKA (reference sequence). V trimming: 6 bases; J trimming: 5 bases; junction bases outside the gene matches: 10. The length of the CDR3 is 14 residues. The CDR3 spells CSATSGRAWNEQYF. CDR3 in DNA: TGCAGTGCCACAAGCGGGAGGGCCTGGAACGAGCAGTACTTC.

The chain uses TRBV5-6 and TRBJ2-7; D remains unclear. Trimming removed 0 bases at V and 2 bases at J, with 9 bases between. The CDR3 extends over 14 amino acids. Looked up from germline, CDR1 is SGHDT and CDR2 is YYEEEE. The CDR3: CASSLGRPTYEQYF. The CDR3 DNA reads TGTGCCAGCAGCTTGGGGAGACCAACCTACGAGCAGTACTTC.

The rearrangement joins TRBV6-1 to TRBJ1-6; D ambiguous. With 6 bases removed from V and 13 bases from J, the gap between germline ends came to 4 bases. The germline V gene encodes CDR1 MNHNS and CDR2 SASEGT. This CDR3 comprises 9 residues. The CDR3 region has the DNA TGTGCCAGCAGCCCTCCCCTCCACTTT. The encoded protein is CASSPPLHF.

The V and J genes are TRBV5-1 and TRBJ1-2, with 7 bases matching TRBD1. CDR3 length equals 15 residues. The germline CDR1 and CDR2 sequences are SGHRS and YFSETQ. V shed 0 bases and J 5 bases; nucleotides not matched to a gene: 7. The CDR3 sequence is CASSLAGQALYGYTF. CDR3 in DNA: TGCGCCAGCAGCTTGGCTGGACAGGCACTGTATGGCTACACCTTC.

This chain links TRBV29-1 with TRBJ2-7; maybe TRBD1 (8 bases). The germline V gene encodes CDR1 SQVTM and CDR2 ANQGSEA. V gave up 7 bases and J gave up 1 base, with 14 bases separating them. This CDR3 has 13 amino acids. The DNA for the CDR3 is TGCAGCGCCAACAGGGGGGGTTCCTACGAGCAGTACTTC. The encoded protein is CSANRGGSYEQYF.

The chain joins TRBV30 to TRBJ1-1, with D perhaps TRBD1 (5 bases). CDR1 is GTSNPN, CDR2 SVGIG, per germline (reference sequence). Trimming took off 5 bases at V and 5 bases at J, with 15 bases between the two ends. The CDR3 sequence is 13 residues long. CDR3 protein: CAWRTQGNTEAFF. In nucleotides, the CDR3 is TGTGCCTGGCGAACCCAGGGTAATACTGAAGCTTTCTTT.

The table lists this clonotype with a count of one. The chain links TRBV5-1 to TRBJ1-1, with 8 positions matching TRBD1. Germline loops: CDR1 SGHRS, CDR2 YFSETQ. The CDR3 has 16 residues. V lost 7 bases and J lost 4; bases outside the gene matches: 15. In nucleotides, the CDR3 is TGCGCCAGCCACGAGGGGGCAGGGGGCCGGGGCACTGAAGCTTTCTTT. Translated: CASHEGAGGRGTEAFF.

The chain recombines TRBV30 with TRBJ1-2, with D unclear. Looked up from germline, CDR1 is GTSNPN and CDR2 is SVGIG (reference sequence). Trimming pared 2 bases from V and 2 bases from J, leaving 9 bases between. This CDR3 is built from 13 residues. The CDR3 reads CAWSRQLNYGYTF. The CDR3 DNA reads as TGTGCCTGGAGTCGCCAGCTAAACTATGGCTACACCTTC.

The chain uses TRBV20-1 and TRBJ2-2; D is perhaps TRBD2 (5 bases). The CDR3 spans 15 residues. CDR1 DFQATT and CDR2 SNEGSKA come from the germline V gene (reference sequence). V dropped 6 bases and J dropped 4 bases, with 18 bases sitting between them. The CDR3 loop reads CSARRPGTLTGELFF. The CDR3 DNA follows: TGCAGTGCCAGGCGCCCGGGAACCCTCACCGGGGAGCTGTTTTTT.

CDR3 sequence reads: CASSRVGGQIGETQYF. The CDR3 DNA reads TGTGCCAGCAGCCGGGTGGGGGGACAAATAGGGGAGACCCAGTACTTC. The gene calls are TRBV2 and TRBJ2-5; D is tentatively TRBD1 or TRBD2 (6 bases each). In germline, CDR1 is SNHLY, CDR2 FYNNEI. The CDR3 is 16 residues long. The V and J ends lost 6 bases and 5 bases respectively, with 22 bases between them.

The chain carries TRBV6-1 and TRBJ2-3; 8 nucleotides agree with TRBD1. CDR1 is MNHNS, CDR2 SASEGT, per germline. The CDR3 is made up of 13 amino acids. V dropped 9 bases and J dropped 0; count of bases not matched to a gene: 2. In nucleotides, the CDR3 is TGTGCCAGTAGACAGGGGAGCACAGATACGCAGTATTTT. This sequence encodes CASRQGSTDTQYF.

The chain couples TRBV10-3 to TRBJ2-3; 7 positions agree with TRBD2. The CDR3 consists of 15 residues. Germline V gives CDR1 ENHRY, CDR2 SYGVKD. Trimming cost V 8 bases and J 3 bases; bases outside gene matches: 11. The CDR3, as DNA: TGTGCCATCGCCCCCGGCGCCGGGGGGACAGATACGCAGTATTTT. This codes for CAIAPGAGGTDTQYF.

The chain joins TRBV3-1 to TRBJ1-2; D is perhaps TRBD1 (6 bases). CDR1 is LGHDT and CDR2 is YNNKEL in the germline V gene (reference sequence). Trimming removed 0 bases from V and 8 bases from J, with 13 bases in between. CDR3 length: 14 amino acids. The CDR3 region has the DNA TGTGCCAGCAGCCAAGATCTGGCAGGGGTAGGCTACACCTTC. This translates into CASSQDLAGVGYTF.

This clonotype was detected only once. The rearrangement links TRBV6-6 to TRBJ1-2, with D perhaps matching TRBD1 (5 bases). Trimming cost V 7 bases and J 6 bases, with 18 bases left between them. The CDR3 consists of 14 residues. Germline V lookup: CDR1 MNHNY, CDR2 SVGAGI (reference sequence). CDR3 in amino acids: CASTNLGVRDGYTF. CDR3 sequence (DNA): TGTGCCAGCACCAATCTGGGGGTCAGGGATGGCTACACCTTC.

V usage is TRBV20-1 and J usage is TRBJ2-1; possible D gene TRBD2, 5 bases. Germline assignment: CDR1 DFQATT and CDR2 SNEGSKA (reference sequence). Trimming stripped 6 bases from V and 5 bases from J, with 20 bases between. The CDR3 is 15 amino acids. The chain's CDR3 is CSASLRRLGNNEQFF. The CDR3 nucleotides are TGCAGTGCAAGCCTCAGGAGGCTGGGGAACAATGAGCAGTTCTTC.

CDR3 loop: CASSFSPPAYEQYF. The CDR3, as DNA: TGCGCCAGCAGCTTTTCACCTCCAGCCTACGAGCAGTACTTC. The J gene is TRBJ2-7, the V gene TRBV5-1; no definite D call. In germline, CDR1 is SGHRS, CDR2 YFSETQ. The CDR3 runs to 14 residues. V lost 2 bases, J lost 2 bases, and 11 bases lay in between.

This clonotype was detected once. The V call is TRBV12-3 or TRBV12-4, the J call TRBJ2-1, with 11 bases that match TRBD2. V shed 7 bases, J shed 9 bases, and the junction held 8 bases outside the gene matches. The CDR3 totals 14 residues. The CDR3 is CASIITSGGGEQFF. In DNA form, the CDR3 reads TGTGCCAGCATTATCACTAGCGGGGGTGGTGAGCAGTTCTTC.

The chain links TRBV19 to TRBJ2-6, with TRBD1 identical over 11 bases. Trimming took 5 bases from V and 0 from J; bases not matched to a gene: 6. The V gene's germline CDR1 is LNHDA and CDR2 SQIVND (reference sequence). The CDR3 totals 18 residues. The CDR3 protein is CASSPRTGGLSGANVLTF. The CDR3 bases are TGTGCCAGTAGTCCCCGGACAGGGGGCCTCTCTGGGGCCAACGTCCTGACTTTC.

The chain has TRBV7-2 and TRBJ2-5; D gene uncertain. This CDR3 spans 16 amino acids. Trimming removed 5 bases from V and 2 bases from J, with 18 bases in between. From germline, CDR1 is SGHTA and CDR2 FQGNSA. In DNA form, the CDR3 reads TGTGCCAGCAGCCCGTCAACCGGAGTGGGACAAGAGACCCAGTACTTC. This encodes CASSPSTGVGQETQYF.

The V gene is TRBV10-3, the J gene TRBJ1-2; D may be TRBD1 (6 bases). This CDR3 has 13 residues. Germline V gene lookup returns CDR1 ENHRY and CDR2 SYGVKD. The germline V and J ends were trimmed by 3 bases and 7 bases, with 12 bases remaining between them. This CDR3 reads CAISEEYRAGYTF. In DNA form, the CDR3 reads TGTGCCATCAGTGAAGAATACAGGGCTGGCTACACCTTC.

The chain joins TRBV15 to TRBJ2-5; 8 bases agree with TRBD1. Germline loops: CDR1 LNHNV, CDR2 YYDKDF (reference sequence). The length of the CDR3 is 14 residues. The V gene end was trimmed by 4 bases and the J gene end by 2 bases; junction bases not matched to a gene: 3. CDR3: CATSTRTGQETQYF. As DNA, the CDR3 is TGTGCCACCAGCACCAGGACAGGGCAAGAGACCCAGTACTTC.

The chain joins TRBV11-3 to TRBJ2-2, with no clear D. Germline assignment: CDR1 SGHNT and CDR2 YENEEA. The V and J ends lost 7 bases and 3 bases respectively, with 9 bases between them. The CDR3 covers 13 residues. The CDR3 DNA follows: TGTGCCAGCACCCTCTCCCACACCGGGGAGCTGTTTTTT. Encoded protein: CASTLSHTGELFF.

The CDR3 nucleotides read TGTGCCAGTGTCCCGGGACAGGGCCCCGCGAACACTGAAGCTTTCTTT. The encoded protein is CASVPGQGPANTEAFF. The chain is built from TRBV12-3 or TRBV12-4 and TRBJ1-1; 9 positions agree with TRBD1. Germline trimming cut 9 bases from V and 1 base from J; bases unmatched to any gene: 12. This CDR3 is 16 amino acids long.

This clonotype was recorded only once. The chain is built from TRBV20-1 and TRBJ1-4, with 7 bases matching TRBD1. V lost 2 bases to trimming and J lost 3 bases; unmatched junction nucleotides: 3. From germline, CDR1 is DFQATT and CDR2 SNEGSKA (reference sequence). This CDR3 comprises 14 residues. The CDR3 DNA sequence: TGCAGTGCTAGACGACAGGGTTCTAATGAAAAACTGTTTTTT. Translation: CSARRQGSNEKLFF.

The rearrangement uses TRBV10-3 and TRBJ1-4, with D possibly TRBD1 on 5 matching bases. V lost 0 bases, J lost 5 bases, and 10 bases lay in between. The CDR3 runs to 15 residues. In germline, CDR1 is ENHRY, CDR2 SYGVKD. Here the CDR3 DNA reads TGTGCCATCAGTGAGTCGGGGACCGAAAATGAAAAACTGTTTTTT. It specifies CAISESGTENEKLFF.

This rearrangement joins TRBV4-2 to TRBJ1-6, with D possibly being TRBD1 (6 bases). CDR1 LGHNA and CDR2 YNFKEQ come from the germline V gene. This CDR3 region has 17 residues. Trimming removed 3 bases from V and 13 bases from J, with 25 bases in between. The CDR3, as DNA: TGTGCCAGCAGCCAGGACTCGGACAGACTCCTTATGATGCCCCTCCACTTT. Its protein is CASSQDSDRLLMMPLHF.

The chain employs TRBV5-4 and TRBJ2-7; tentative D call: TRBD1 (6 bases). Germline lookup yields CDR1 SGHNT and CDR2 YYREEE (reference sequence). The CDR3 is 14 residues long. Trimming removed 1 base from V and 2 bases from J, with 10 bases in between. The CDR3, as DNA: TGTGCCAGCAGCTTGCCCGGACAGACCTACGAGCAGTACTTC. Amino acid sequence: CASSLPGQTYEQYF.